Below are 21 T cell receptor beta chains sequenced from a single sample in a study of T cell repertoires in cytomegalovirus infection. TCRdb redid the calling of the reads with MiXCR, one entry per CDR3 protein. The sample carries roughly 920,000 distinct CDR3 sequences, around 30% recorded once. What these receptors recognize is not known. This material consisted of cultured CD8+ T cells from PBMCs, taken from culture after CMV antigen stimulation. These receptors were collected from a human donor in good health (CMV status not recorded). Some clones in this sample may be carry-over from other donors' samples.

The chain couples TRBV4-1 to TRBJ2-3; perhaps TRBD2 as D (5 bases). The V gene lost 4 bases and the J gene lost 4 bases, with 21 bases spanning the gap. CDR1 and CDR2 from the germline V gene are MGHRA and YSYEKL. The length of the CDR3 is 17 residues. The CDR3 loop reads CASSRLRELEFPDTQYF. CDR3 nucleotide sequence: TGCGCCAGCAGCCGACTAAGGGAGCTCGAATTTCCAGATACGCAGTATTTT.

The rearrangement joins TRBV6-5 to TRBJ2-7, with D perhaps being TRBD1 or TRBD2 (5 bases each). Germline loops: CDR1 MNHEY, CDR2 SVGAGI. V was clipped by 6 bases and J by 5 bases, with 17 bases between them. There are 14 residues in the CDR3. CDR3 sequence reads: CASRGTVLEDEQYV. CDR3 DNA sequence: TGTGCCAGCAGGGGGACCGTCCTTGAAGACGAGCAGTACGTC.

This clonotype was detected many times. The chain combines TRBV7-6 with TRBJ2-7; 8 bases agree with TRBD1. The CDR3 length is 13 residues. V lost 5 bases and J lost 3; bases outside the gene matches: 3. Germline V gene lookup returns CDR1 SGHVS and CDR2 FNYEAQ. The CDR3 reads CASSVGQDYEQYV. The CDR3 bases are TGTGCCAGCAGCGTGGGACAGGACTACGAGCAGTACGTC.

This clonotype came up many times. The chain links TRBV7-9 to TRBJ2-1; 7 nucleotides line up with TRBD2. Losses at the gene ends were 8 bases for V and 5 bases for J; bases not matched to a gene: 9. The CDR3 loop spans 14 amino acids. CDR1 and CDR2 (germline): SEHNR, FQNEAQ (reference sequence). The CDR3 region has the DNA TGTGCCAGCTGTATAGCGGGTGACAACAATGAGCAGTTCTTC. It yields the protein CASCIAGDNNEQFF.

A few counts support this clonotype. The genes are TRBV28 and TRBJ2-5; D gene uncertain. V lost 5 bases and J 1 base, leaving 14 bases between the germline ends. The length of the CDR3 is 15 residues. Germline V gene lookup returns CDR1 MDHEN and CDR2 SYDVKM. CDR3 DNA: TGTGCCAGCAGTCCTACACTTGTAATCCAAGAGACCCAGTACTTC. Its protein product is CASSPTLVIQETQYF. The complete variable domain, with remaining parts taken from reference TRBV28 and TRBJ2-5, reads DVKVTQSSRYLVKRTGEKVFLECVQDMDHENMFWYRQDPGLGLRLIYFSYDVKMKEKGDIPEGYSVSREKKERFSLILESASTNQTSMYLCASSPTLVIQETQYFGPGTRLLVL.

This clonotype was detected a few times. This chain connects TRBV10-3 to TRBJ2-2, with 12 nucleotides matching TRBD2. The length of the CDR3 is 16 residues. Germline V gene sequence: CDR1 ENHRY, CDR2 SYGVKD. Trimming removed 6 bases from V and 3 bases from J; junction bases left unmatched: 5. The CDR3 spells CAISPTSGGDTGELFF. The CDR3 DNA follows: TGTGCCATCAGCCCGACTAGCGGGGGAGACACCGGGGAGCTGTTTTTT.

This clonotype was seen only a few times. J is TRBJ2-7 and V is TRBV5-1, with 13 bases identical to TRBD2. This CDR3 contains 17 residues. Germline CDR1 reads SGHRS; CDR2 reads YFSETQ. Trimming removed 0 bases from V and 3 bases from J; junction bases left unmatched: 6. The CDR3 sequence is CASSLDGLAGAGYEQYV. Here the CDR3 DNA reads TGCGCCAGCAGCTTGGACGGACTAGCGGGGGCGGGCTACGAGCAGTACGTC.

This clonotype has a count of ten or more. V usage is TRBV25-1 and J usage is TRBJ2-7; a possible D gene is TRBD1 (6 bases). The CDR3 runs 14 residues. The V end lost 1 base, the J end lost 4 bases, and 11 bases lay between the germline ends. The germline V gene encodes CDR1 MGHDK and CDR2 SYGVNS. The CDR3 DNA reads TGTGCCAGCAGTGAATTTTACAGGGATTACGAGCAGTACTTC. As protein: CASSEFYRDYEQYF.

This clonotype has just a few counts. The chain is built from TRBV7-4 and TRBJ1-6, with 7 bases that match TRBD1. Trimming took 5 bases from V and 6 from J; bases not matched to a gene: 7. This CDR3 is 15 amino acids long. Per the germline V gene, CDR1 is SGHVT and CDR2 is SQSDAQ. The CDR3 DNA reads TGTGCCAGCAGCCCGGGGACAGTTTTTAATTCACCCCTCCACTTT. Translating gives CASSPGTVFNSPLHF. Combining the CDR3 with reference TRBV7-4 and TRBJ1-6 gives the whole variable domain GAGVSQSPRYKVAKRGRDVALRCDSISGHVTLYWYRQTLGQGSEVLTYSQSDAQRDKSGRPSGRFSAERPERSVSTLKIQRTEQGDSAVYLCASSPGTVFNSPLHFGNGTRLTVT.

The chain couples TRBV7-2 to TRBJ2-1; 8 bases fit TRBD2. With V trimmed by 1 base and J by 7 bases, 24 bases remained unmatched. Germline V gene data show CDR1 as SGHTA and CDR2 as FQGNSA. The CDR3 spans 21 residues. This CDR3 reads CASSLGGVLGLSGGTGNEQFF. The CDR3 coding sequence is TGTGCCAGCAGCTTAGGAGGGGTTCTGGGTTTGAGCGGGGGTACGGGGAATGAGCAGTTCTTC.

This sequence joins TRBV4-1 and TRBJ2-2; D is uncertain. In germline, CDR1 is MGHRA, CDR2 YSYEKL. Trimming cost V 0 bases and J 4 bases, with 12 bases left between them. The CDR3 totals 16 residues. The CDR3 DNA reads TGCGCCAGCAGCCAAGACCCCGACCTTCCCACCGGGGAGCTGTTTTTT. Its translation is CASSQDPDLPTGELFF.

This clonotype was detected only a few times. This sequence joins TRBV7-2 and TRBJ1-2, with a possible D match to TRBD1 (5 bases). Looked up from germline, CDR1 is SGHTA and CDR2 is FQGNSA. V lost 5 bases and J 4 bases, leaving 20 bases between the germline ends. CDR3 length: 16 amino acids. CDR3 sequence reads: CASSRIRQPRLYGYTF. The CDR3 DNA is TGTGCCAGCAGCCGGATTCGACAGCCCCGGCTCTATGGCTACACCTTC. Looking up the rest from reference TRBV7-2 and TRBJ1-2 gives the full variable domain: GAGVSQSPSNKVTEKGKDVELRCDPISGHTALYWYRQSLGQGLEFLIYFQGNSAPDKSGLPSDRFSAERTGGSVSTLTIQRTQQEDSAVYLCASSRIRQPRLYGYTFGSGTRLTVV.

This clonotype was detected many times. The CDR3 region has the DNA TGTGCCAGCAGCACCGAGGAAGGGCAAGAGACCCAGTACTTC. Its translation is CASSTEEGQETQYF. The V gene is TRBV7-8, the J gene TRBJ2-5, with D hard to call. The germline V gene encodes CDR1 SGHVS and CDR2 FQNEAQ. The CDR3 spans 14 residues. Trimming shortened V by 5 bases and J by 2 bases, and 12 bases separated the two germline ends.

With respect to this clonotype: Its ends do not fully match the called genes, so a read error is possible. J is TRBJ2-1 and V is TRBV4-1; 13 positions agree with TRBD2. There are 20 residues in the CDR3. The germline V gene has CDR1 MGHRA and CDR2 YSYEKL. The CDR3 spells CASSPRHGLAGDSSYNELFF. The CDR3, as DNA: TGTGCCAGCAGCCCCCGACACGGACTAGCGGGAGATAGCTCCTACAATGAGCTGTTCTTC.

This clonotype has more than one count but fewer than ten. The rearrangement joins TRBV27 to TRBJ1-4, with unresolved D. Germline V gives CDR1 MNHEY, CDR2 SMNVEV (reference sequence). Trimming stripped 2 bases from V and 6 bases from J, with 7 bases between. CDR3 length: 13 amino acids. The CDR3 loop reads CASSLGEDEKLFF. The CDR3 nucleotides read TGTGCCAGCAGTTTAGGGGAGGATGAAAAACTGTTTTTT. The entire variable domain, with the rest obtained from reference TRBV27 and TRBJ1-4, is as follows: EAQVTQNPRYLITVTGKKLTVTCSQNMNHEYMSWYRQDPGLGLRQIYYSMNVEVTDKGDVPEGYKVSRKEKRNFPLILESPSPNQTSLYFCASSLGEDEKLFFGSGTQLSVL.

This clonotype was seen many times. The V and J genes are TRBV7-8 and TRBJ1-2, with D uncertain. Germline V CDR1 and CDR2: SGHVS, FQNEAQ. Trimming took 1 base from V and 4 from J, leaving 7 bases between them. The CDR3 covers 13 residues. CDR3 nucleotides: TGTGCCAGCAGCTTAGACTCCACCTATGGCTACACCTTC. Its translation: CASSLDSTYGYTF.

This clonotype was seen at least ten times. The chain combines TRBV7-6 with TRBJ2-7; D possibly corresponds to TRBD2 (6 bases). Germline V gene sequence: CDR1 SGHVS, CDR2 FNYEAQ. V lost 4 bases and J 7 bases, leaving 20 bases between the germline ends. The CDR3 is 15 residues long. Written as DNA, the CDR3 is TGTGCCAGCAGCTCTCCGGGACTGGCGTGGGGAGAGCAGTACTTC. This gives the protein CASSSPGLAWGEQYF.

This clonotype was detected only a few times. An end of the junction differs from the germline gene, which may be a read error. The V and J genes are TRBV20-1 and TRBJ1-1; TRBD1 aligns across 8 bases. CDR1 DFQATT and CDR2 SNEGSKA come from the germline V gene (reference sequence). This CDR3 has 13 amino acids. The CDR3 DNA reads as TGCAGTGCCCTGGACAGGGTGAAAACTGAAGCTTTCTTT. As protein: CSALDRVKTEAFF.

This clonotype was seen a few times. The chain joins TRBV19 to TRBJ2-1; a weak D match, TRBD2 (7 bases). Germline V CDR1 and CDR2: LNHDA, SQIVND (reference sequence). The CDR3 is 16 amino acids. The germline V and J ends were trimmed by 2 bases and 1 base, with 12 bases remaining between them. The CDR3 coding sequence is TGTGCCAGTAGTATACGTCGGGGGGCTTCCTACAATGAGCAGTTCTTC. It encodes CASSIRRGASYNEQFF.

This clonotype was seen at least ten times. V and J are TRBV7-8 and TRBJ2-7; 8 nucleotides match TRBD2. J gave up 4 bases and V 1 base, and 9 bases lay outside the gene matches. CDR1 is SGHVS, CDR2 FQNEAQ, per germline. The length of the CDR3 is 16 residues. Here the CDR3 DNA reads TGTGCCAGCAGCTTAGGACTAGCGTCACCTCCATACGAGCAGTACTTC. Translated: CASSLGLASPPYEQYF.

This clonotype was found many times. J is TRBJ2-3 and V is TRBV6-1; weak D call: TRBD2 (5 bases). Germline V gene sequence: CDR1 MNHNS, CDR2 SASEGT. V was pared by 5 bases and J by 0 bases, with 21 bases between. CDR3 size: 18 residues. The CDR3 loop is CASSPMDFRSASTDTQYF. The CDR3 DNA is TGTGCCAGCAGTCCTATGGACTTTCGTTCCGCTAGCACAGATACGCAGTATTTT.